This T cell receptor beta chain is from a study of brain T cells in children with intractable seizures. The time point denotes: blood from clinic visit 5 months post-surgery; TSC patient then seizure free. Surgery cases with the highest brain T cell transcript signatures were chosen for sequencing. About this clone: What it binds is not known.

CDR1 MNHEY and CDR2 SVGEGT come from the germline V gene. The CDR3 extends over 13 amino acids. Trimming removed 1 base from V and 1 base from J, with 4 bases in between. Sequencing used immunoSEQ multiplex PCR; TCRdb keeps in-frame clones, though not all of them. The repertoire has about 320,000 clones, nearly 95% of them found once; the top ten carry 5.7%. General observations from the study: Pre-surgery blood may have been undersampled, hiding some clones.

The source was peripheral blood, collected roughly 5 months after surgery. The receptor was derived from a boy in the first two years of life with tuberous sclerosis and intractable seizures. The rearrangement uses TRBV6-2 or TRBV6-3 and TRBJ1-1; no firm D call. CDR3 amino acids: CASSYWTNTEAFF. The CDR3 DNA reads TGTGCCAGCAGTTACTGGACGAACACTGAAGCTTTCTTT.